The source of this T cell receptor beta chain is a study of spatial heterogeneity in lung cancer. General study results and limits: Circulating ubiquitous expanded tumor TCRs were observed more frequently at resection than at follow-up.

Indicated time point: sample taken at primary tumor resection. Without sorting, whole RNA was sequenced from tumor, nontumor lung or frozen PBMC. Germline CDR1 and CDR2: MNHNY and SVGAGI (reference sequence). The CDR3 covers 14 residues. The V segment lost 10 bases and the J segment 3 bases; nucleotides outside the gene matches: 10. Unique molecular identifiers, one per molecule, were present on every TCR cDNA molecule. TCRdb passed the 5' RACE reads through MiXCR, listing each CDR3 protein once. Of about 80,000 distinct CDR3 sequences in the sample, more than 15% were seen once. This clonotype was seen only a few times. Its antigen is not identified.

Material: PBMCs, obtained at surgery. The chain carries TRBV6-6 and TRBJ2-7; 9 bases line up with TRBD1. The receptor was isolated from a male donor with early-stage non-small cell lung cancer. The CDR3: CAKDRDREGYEQYF. CDR3 nucleotide sequence: TGTGCCAAGGATCGGGACAGGGAGGGCTACGAGCAGTACTTC.